The 32 T cell receptor beta chains presented below share a single source sample, sequenced in a study of blood T cell repertoires in COVID-19. Profiled with immunoSEQ multiplex PCR; TCRdb holds only in-frame clones, not every one. Here the sample spans 200,000 to 250,000 clones, roughly 80% being singletons. Sample: peripheral blood. The origin of the receptors is a woman in her 70s with active or convalescent COVID-19.

The chain uses TRBV7-9 and TRBJ1-2, with D unclear. CDR3 length: 14 amino acids. Germline CDR1 is SEHNR and CDR2 is FQNEAQ (reference sequence). Trimming took off 5 bases at V and 1 base at J, with 11 bases between the two ends. CDR3 sequence reads: CASSTRGSNYGYTF. CDR3 DNA: TGTGCCAGCAGCACACGAGGTAGTAACTATGGCTACACCTTC.

This clone was found once. The chain couples TRBV28 to TRBJ1-3; 8 bases align to TRBD1. CDR1 is MDHEN, CDR2 SYDVKM, per germline. V lost 4 bases, J lost 3 bases, and 14 bases stayed unmatched. This CDR3 region has 18 residues. This CDR3 reads CASSSLLDREVVGNTIYF. The CDR3 DNA reads TGTGCCAGCAGTTCACTCCTGGACAGGGAGGTCGTTGGAAACACCATATATTTT.

J is TRBJ1-1 and V is TRBV28, with 9 bases lining up with TRBD1. After removal of 5 bases from V and 4 bases from J, the junction contained 2 bases not matched to a gene. Germline CDR1 MDHEN, CDR2 SYDVKM. This CDR3 has 13 residues. CDR3 DNA sequence: TGTGCCAGCAGTCCGGGACAGGGCACTGAAGCTTTCTTT. Translated: CASSPGQGTEAFF.

In this sample, this clone turned up a few times. The chain uses TRBV2 and TRBJ1-6; tentative D call: TRBD1 (5 bases). Between the trimmed V and J ends, which lost 8 bases and 6 bases, there was a span of 14 bases. From germline, CDR1 is SNHLY and CDR2 FYNNEI. The CDR3 length is 14 residues. The CDR3 nucleotides are TGTGCCAGCGGAGAGGACAACGGTAATTCACCCCTCCACTTT. Encoded protein: CASGEDNGNSPLHF.

This rearrangement joins TRBV10-2 to TRBJ2-3; TRBD2 matches 10 bases. This CDR3 contains 18 residues. CDR1 and CDR2 from the germline V gene are WSHSY and SAAADI. V lost 6 bases and J lost 0; bases outside the gene matches: 12. Here the CDR3 DNA reads TGCGCCAGCAGCCAACGAGCGGGGGGGACCCAGAGCACAGATACGCAGTATTTT. Translating gives CASSQRAGGTQSTDTQYF.

V and J are TRBV27 and TRBJ2-3; the D gene is possibly TRBD1 (5 bases). With 3 bases removed from V and 3 bases from J, the gap between germline ends came to 13 bases. The CDR3 totals 15 residues. Germline V gene lookup returns CDR1 MNHEY and CDR2 SMNVEV (reference sequence). CDR3 in DNA: TGTGCCAGCAGTTTGGGGCAGCCAGGGACAGATACGCAGTATTTT. It translates to CASSLGQPGTDTQYF.

The chain combines TRBV11-2 with TRBJ2-7; TRBD2 is a possible D gene (6 bases). CDR3 length equals 15 residues. The V end lost 3 bases, the J end lost 1 base, and 13 bases lay between the germline ends. Germline CDR1 reads SGHAT; CDR2 reads FQNNGV. CDR3 sequence (DNA): TGTGCCAGCAGCTTTAGCGGCGCCCCATCCTACGAGCAGTACTTC. Translated, it gives CASSFSGAPSYEQYF.

This chain uses TRBV5-1 with TRBJ2-3; possibly TRBD1 for D (5 bases). The V gene's germline CDR1 is SGHRS and CDR2 YFSETQ. Trimming pared 2 bases from V and 0 bases from J, leaving 13 bases between. CDR3 length equals 16 residues. CDR3 nucleotide sequence: TGCGCCAGCAGCTTTACACAGGTGACTAGCACAGATACGCAGTATTTT. Its translation is CASSFTQVTSTDTQYF.

The count of this clone is one. The V gene is TRBV28, the J gene TRBJ2-2, with TRBD1 as a possible D gene (6 bases). Germline-derived CDR1 and CDR2 are MDHEN and SYDVKM. The length of the CDR3 is 16 residues. V shed 6 bases and J shed 8 bases, with 22 bases lying between them. The CDR3 bases are TGTGCCAGCAGACACCCGAGCAGGGGAGCCCCGGGGGAGCTGTTTTTT. Translating it yields CASRHPSRGAPGELFF.

This clone was observed a few times. The CDR3 reads CASSLGQRNSPLHF. The DNA for the CDR3 is TGTGCCAGCAGCTTGGGACAGAGGAATTCACCCCTCCACTTT. V usage is TRBV28 and J usage is TRBJ1-6, with 7 positions matching TRBD1. V was pared by 6 bases and J by 7 bases, with 6 bases of the junction left unmatched. The germline V gene encodes CDR1 MDHEN and CDR2 SYDVKM. This CDR3 has 14 residues.

CDR3 nucleotides: TGCAGCGTTCCTACCTCACCGGACAGCCTGGGGACAGGTGAGCAGTTCTTC. It specifies CSVPTSPDSLGTGEQFF. The chain links TRBV29-1 to TRBJ2-1; TRBD1 aligns across 8 bases. Germline-derived CDR1 and CDR2 are SQVTM and ANQGSEA. The CDR3 runs to 17 residues. The junction had 21 bases not matched to a gene; V was cut back by 5 bases and J by 9 bases.

This clone was counted a single time. The chain is built from TRBV7-3 and TRBJ1-2; D remains unclear. V gave up 2 bases and J gave up 5 bases, with 9 bases separating them. There are 13 residues in the CDR3. CDR1 and CDR2 from the germline V gene are SGHTA and FQGTGA. The CDR3 DNA sequence: TGTGCCAGCAGCTTAGGACTAGGATATGGCTACACCTTC. This codes for CASSLGLGYGYTF.

The chain couples TRBV9 to TRBJ1-2, with 7 bases that match TRBD1. The CDR3 runs to 13 residues. Unmatched junction bases numbered 1, after V lost 0 bases and J lost 5 bases. Germline V lookup: CDR1 SGDLS, CDR2 YYNGEE. CDR3 sequence (DNA): TGTGCCAGCAGCGTAGGCAGGGGGTATGGCTACACCTTC. It encodes CASSVGRGYGYTF. The full variable domain, in which reference TRBV9 and TRBJ1-2 provide the parts outside the CDR3, is DSGVTQTPKHLITATGQRVTLRCSPRSGDLSVYWYQQSLDQGLQFLIQYYNGEERAKGNILERFSAQQFPDLHSELNLSSLELGDSALYFCASSVGRGYGYTFGSGTRLTVV.

The chain carries TRBV18 and TRBJ1-1; D might be TRBD1 (6 bases). CDR1 is KGHSH, CDR2 LQKENI, per germline. With 3 bases removed from V and 1 base from J, the gap between germline ends came to 12 bases. The CDR3 has 15 residues. This CDR3 is CASSPRQVRNTEAFF. In nucleotides, the CDR3 is TGTGCCAGCTCACCCCGACAGGTCCGGAACACTGAAGCTTTCTTT.

J is TRBJ1-2 and V is TRBV15, with D tentatively TRBD1 (5 bases). There are 16 residues in the CDR3. V dropped 3 bases and J dropped 0 bases, with 14 bases sitting between them. Germline V gene lookup returns CDR1 LNHNV and CDR2 YYDKDF (reference sequence). This CDR3 is CATSRGQGRTNYGYTF. As DNA, the CDR3 is TGTGCCACCAGCAGGGGTCAGGGCCGCACTAACTATGGCTACACCTTC.

This clone was picked up one time. The chain joins TRBV19 to TRBJ2-4; D is ambiguous. Germline lookup yields CDR1 LNHDA and CDR2 SQIVND (reference sequence). This CDR3 is built from 15 residues. The germline V and J ends were trimmed by 1 base and 6 bases, with 13 bases remaining between them. The CDR3 sequence is CASSIGAATLNIQYF. The CDR3 DNA reads as TGTGCCAGTAGTATAGGGGCAGCCACGCTAAACATTCAGTACTTC. Full variable domain (outside the CDR3, taken from reference TRBV19 and TRBJ2-4): DGGITQSPKYLFRKEGQNVTLSCEQNLNHDAMYWYRQDPGQGLRLIYYSQIVNDFQKGDIAEGYSVSREKKESFPLTVTSAQKNPTAFYLCASSIGAATLNIQYFGAGTRLSVL.

V is TRBV28 and J is TRBJ2-3, with D maybe TRBD2 (6 bases). The CDR3 loop spans 13 amino acids. With 6 bases removed from V and 8 bases from J, the gap between germline ends came to 15 bases. Germline V lookup: CDR1 MDHEN, CDR2 SYDVKM. The CDR3 reads CASSLPRRGTQYF. The CDR3 DNA reads as TGTGCCAGCAGCCTCCCACGGAGGGGTACGCAGTATTTT. Using reference TRBV28 and TRBJ2-3 for the parts outside the CDR3, the full variable domain is DVKVTQSSRYLVKRTGEKVFLECVQDMDHENMFWYRQDPGLGLRLIYFSYDVKMKEKGDIPEGYSVSREKKERFSLILESASTNQTSMYLCASSLPRRGTQYFGPGTRLTVL.

The V gene is TRBV7-8, the J gene TRBJ1-2; TRBD1 might be the D (6 bases). This CDR3 has 16 amino acids. Germline V gene lookup returns CDR1 SGHVS and CDR2 FQNEAQ. V gave up 1 base and J gave up 5 bases, with 17 bases separating them. The CDR3 protein is CASSLGAAGVGYGYTF. DNA for the CDR3: TGTGCCAGCAGCTTAGGGGCCGCAGGGGTGGGGTATGGCTACACCTTC.

The chain has TRBV6-4 and TRBJ1-2, with D possibly TRBD1 on 5 matching bases. CDR3 length: 13 amino acids. V was pared by 5 bases and J by 6 bases, with 13 bases between. From germline, CDR1 is MRHNA and CDR2 SNTAGT. The chain's CDR3 is CASSSGSGDGYTF. CDR3 bases: TGTGCCAGCAGTTCAGGGTCGGGGGATGGCTACACCTTC.

The J gene is TRBJ1-5, the V gene TRBV4-2; possible D gene TRBD1, 6 bases. The germline V gene has CDR1 LGHNA and CDR2 YNFKEQ. The germline V and J ends were trimmed by 0 bases and 0 bases, with 12 bases remaining between them. This CDR3 contains 17 residues. CDR3 amino acids: CASSQDPWTASNQPQHF. Here the CDR3 DNA reads TGTGCCAGCAGCCAAGATCCATGGACAGCTAGCAATCAGCCCCAGCATTTT.

The rearrangement links TRBV10-3 to TRBJ2-2; TRBD1 agrees at 9 bases. The CDR3 sequence is 17 residues long. The trim removed 4 bases at V and 6 bases at J, leaving 12 bases unmatched. Looked up from germline, CDR1 is ENHRY and CDR2 is SYGVKD. DNA of the CDR3: TGTGCCATCAGTGGTCGTCTCGAACAGGGGGCGTCCGGGGAGCTGTTTTTT. Translated, it gives CAISGRLEQGASGELFF.

The chain recombines TRBV29-1 with TRBJ1-2; D gene unclear. The V gene lost 8 bases and the J gene lost 4 bases, with 14 bases spanning the gap. This CDR3 region has 12 residues. From germline, CDR1 is SQVTM and CDR2 ANQGSEA. The DNA of the CDR3 is TGCAGCTTTGGGTCAGATTCCTATGGCTACACCTTC. Protein sequence: CSFGSDSYGYTF.

The V call is TRBV19, the J call TRBJ2-6; TRBD1 matches at 7 bases. CDR1 is LNHDA, CDR2 SQIVND, per germline (reference sequence). CDR3 length: 15 residues. Trimming cost V 5 bases and J 11 bases; bases outside gene matches: 12. For the CDR3, the DNA is TGTGCCAGTAGTTTTCGGACAGGAGCCCGAGACGTCCTGACTTTC. Its protein is CASSFRTGARDVLTF.

The gene calls are TRBV7-9 and TRBJ2-7; TRBD2 might be the D (5 bases). Germline V lookup: CDR1 SEHNR, CDR2 FQNEAQ (reference sequence). This CDR3 comprises 13 residues. V lost 6 bases to trimming and J lost 5 bases, with 14 bases between them. DNA of the CDR3: TGTGCCAGCAGTTTTACCCACGGGGACGAGCAGTACTTC. Translating gives CASSFTHGDEQYF.

CDR3 sequence: CASSRGVGEAFF. CDR3 sequence (DNA): TGTGCCAGCAGCCGGGGTGTCGGGGAGGCTTTCTTT. V usage is TRBV11-3 and J usage is TRBJ1-1; D gene uncertain. V was cut by 5 bases and J by 11 bases, with 15 bases left in between. Germline V gene data show CDR1 as SGHNT and CDR2 as YENEEA. The length of the CDR3 is 12 residues.

This clone has only one observation. The chain joins TRBV4-2 to TRBJ2-7; 9 bases match TRBD1. Germline V gene sequence: CDR1 LGHNA, CDR2 YNFKEQ. V dropped 4 bases and J dropped 4; count of bases not matched to a gene: 11. This CDR3 has 16 amino acids. This CDR3 is CASSRTDRGGRYEQYF. CDR3 DNA: TGTGCCAGCAGCCGGACGGACAGGGGAGGGCGTTACGAGCAGTACTTC.

V usage is TRBV18 and J usage is TRBJ2-1, with 9 positions matching TRBD1. The junction had 19 bases not matched to a gene; V was cut back by 0 bases and J by 7 bases. The germline CDR1 and CDR2 sequences are KGHSH and LQKENI. CDR3 length: 20 amino acids. The CDR3 coding sequence is TGTGCCAGCTCACCACCTACACCTTACCAACAGGGGGCGCGTTTGAATGAGCAGTTCTTC. Translated: CASSPPTPYQQGARLNEQFF.

The chain employs TRBV5-8 and TRBJ2-3; TRBD1 might be the D (6 bases). The CDR3 consists of 13 residues. Germline CDR1 and CDR2: SGHTS and YDEGEE. V gave up 4 bases and J gave up 3 bases, with 9 bases separating them. The chain's CDR3 is CASSNQGTDTQYF. The DNA of the CDR3 is TGTGCCAGCAGCAACCAGGGGACAGATACGCAGTATTTT.

The chain has TRBV29-1 and TRBJ1-2, with TRBD1 matching over 10 bases. Germline assignment: CDR1 SQVTM and CDR2 ANQGSEA. V shed 8 bases, J shed 5 bases, and the junction held 5 bases outside the gene matches. This CDR3 has 12 residues. The CDR3 DNA reads as TGCAGCTCCCAGGGACAGGGGTATGGCTACACCTTC. Encoded protein: CSSQGQGYGYTF. Filled out from reference TRBV29-1 and TRBJ1-2, the complete variable domain reads SAVISQKPSRDICQRGTSLTIQCQVDSQVTMMFWYRQQPGQSLTLIATANQGSEATYESGFVIDKFPISRPNLTFSTLTVSNMSPEDSSIYLCSSQGQGYGYTFGSGTRLTVV.

V usage is TRBV7-9 and J usage is TRBJ2-3, with D perhaps matching TRBD1 (6 bases). V was clipped by 5 bases and J by 4 bases, with 13 bases between them. CDR1 is SEHNR, CDR2 FQNEAQ, per germline (reference sequence). The CDR3 is 14 residues long. DNA of the CDR3: TGTGCCAGCAGCGGAACAGGGAATTCAGATACGCAGTATTTT. Its protein is CASSGTGNSDTQYF.

The DNA for the CDR3 is TGCAGCGTTGAACCCGGACAGCAAGGCTACACCTTC. Amino acids: CSVEPGQQGYTF. The chain carries TRBV29-1 and TRBJ1-2; D is possibly TRBD1 (6 bases). Germline V lookup: CDR1 SQVTM, CDR2 ANQGSEA. The CDR3 spans 12 residues. V shed 2 bases and J shed 8 bases, with 12 bases lying between them.

The J gene is TRBJ1-3, the V gene TRBV25-1, with D possibly TRBD1 on 6 matching bases. The V gene lost 4 bases and the J gene lost 5 bases, with 15 bases spanning the gap. Germline CDR1 reads MGHDK; CDR2 reads SYGVNS. This CDR3 has 15 residues. CDR3 in amino acids: CASSGGRDNRNTIYF. The CDR3 DNA is TGTGCCAGCAGTGGGGGTCGGGACAATCGAAACACCATATATTTT. The full variable domain, rest sourced from reference TRBV25-1 and TRBJ1-3, is EADIYQTPRYLVIGTGKKITLECSQTMGHDKMYWYQQDPGMELHLIHYSYGVNSTEKGDLSSESTVSRIRTEHFPLTLESARPSHTSQYLCASSGGRDNRNTIYFGEGSWLTVV.